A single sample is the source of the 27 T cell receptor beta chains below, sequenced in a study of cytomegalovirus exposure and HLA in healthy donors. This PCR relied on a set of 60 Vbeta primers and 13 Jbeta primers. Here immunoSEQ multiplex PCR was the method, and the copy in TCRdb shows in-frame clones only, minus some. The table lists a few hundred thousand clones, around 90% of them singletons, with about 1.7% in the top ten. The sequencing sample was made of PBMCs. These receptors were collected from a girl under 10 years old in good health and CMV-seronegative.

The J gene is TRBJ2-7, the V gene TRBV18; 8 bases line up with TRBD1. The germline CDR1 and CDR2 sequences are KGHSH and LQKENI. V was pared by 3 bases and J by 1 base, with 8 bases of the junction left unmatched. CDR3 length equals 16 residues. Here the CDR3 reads CASSPAETGVSYEQYF. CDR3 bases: TGTGCCAGCTCACCCGCGGAGACAGGGGTATCCTACGAGCAGTACTTC.

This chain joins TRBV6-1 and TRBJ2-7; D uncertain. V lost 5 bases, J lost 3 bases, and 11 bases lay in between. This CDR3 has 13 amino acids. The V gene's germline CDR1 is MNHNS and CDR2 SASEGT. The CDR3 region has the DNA TGTGCCAGCAGTAACCCGGCGGTCTACGAGCAGTACTTC. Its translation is CASSNPAVYEQYF.

CDR3 nucleotides: TGCGCCAGCAGCTTGGCTAGCGTAGACTACGAGCAGTACTTC. Its translation: CASSLASVDYEQYF. This chain joins TRBV5-1 and TRBJ2-7; maybe TRBD2 (6 bases). The CDR3 covers 14 residues. Germline V lookup: CDR1 SGHRS, CDR2 YFSETQ. Trimming took off 0 bases at V and 3 bases at J, with 10 bases between the two ends.

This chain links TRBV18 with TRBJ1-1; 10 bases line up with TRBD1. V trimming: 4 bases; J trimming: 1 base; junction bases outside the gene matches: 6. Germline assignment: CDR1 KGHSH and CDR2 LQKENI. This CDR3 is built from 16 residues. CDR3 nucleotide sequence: TGTGCCAGCTCACGGGACAGGGGATCTGCGAACACTGAAGCTTTCTTT. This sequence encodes CASSRDRGSANTEAFF. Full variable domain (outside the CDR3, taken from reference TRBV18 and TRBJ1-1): NAGVMQNPRHLVRRRGQEARLRCSPMKGHSHVYWYRQLPEEGLKFMVYLQKENIIDESGMPKERFSAEFPKEGPSILRIQQVVRGDSAAYFCASSRDRGSANTEAFFGQGTRLTVV.

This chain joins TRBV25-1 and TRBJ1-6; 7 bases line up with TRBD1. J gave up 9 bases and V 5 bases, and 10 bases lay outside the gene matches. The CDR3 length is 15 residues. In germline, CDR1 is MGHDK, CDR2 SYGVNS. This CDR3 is CASSSNTRQGSPLHF. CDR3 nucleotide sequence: TGTGCCAGCAGTTCGAATACCAGACAGGGTTCACCCCTCCACTTT.

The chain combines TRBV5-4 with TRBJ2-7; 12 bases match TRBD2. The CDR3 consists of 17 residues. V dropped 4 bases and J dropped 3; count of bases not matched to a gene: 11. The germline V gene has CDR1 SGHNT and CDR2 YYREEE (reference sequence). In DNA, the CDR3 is TGTGCCAGCAGCCGGGGGGGCGGACTAGCGGGAAACTACGAGCAGTACTTC. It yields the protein CASSRGGGLAGNYEQYF.

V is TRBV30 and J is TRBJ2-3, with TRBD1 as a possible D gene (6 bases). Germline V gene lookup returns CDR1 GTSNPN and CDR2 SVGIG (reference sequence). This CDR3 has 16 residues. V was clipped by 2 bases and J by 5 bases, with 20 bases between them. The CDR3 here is CAWSPGQGPKEDTQYF. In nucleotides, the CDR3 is TGTGCCTGGAGTCCGGGTCAGGGGCCTAAGGAAGATACGCAGTATTTT. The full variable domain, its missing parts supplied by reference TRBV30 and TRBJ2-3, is SQTIHQWPATLVQPVGSPLSLECTVEGTSNPNLYWYRQAAGRGLQLLFYSVGIGQISSEVPQNLSASRPQDRQFILSSKKLLLSDSGFYLCAWSPGQGPKEDTQYFGPGTRLTVL.

CDR3 nucleotides: TGTGCCAGTAGCACTAGGCAGGACAGCGGATTCTATGGCTACACCTTC. This sequence encodes CASSTRQDSGFYGYTF. The chain couples TRBV19 to TRBJ1-2; possibly TRBD1 for D (6 bases). The CDR3 runs to 16 residues. Trimming took 6 bases from V and 4 from J, leaving 21 bases between them. Per germline, CDR1 LNHDA and CDR2 SQIVND (reference sequence).

The CDR3: CSGAGTENYGYTF. CDR3 DNA: TGCAGCGGGGCCGGGACAGAAAACTATGGCTACACCTTC. This rearrangement joins TRBV29-1 to TRBJ1-2; 7 nucleotides line up with TRBD1. The CDR3 covers 13 residues. Germline CDR1 reads SQVTM; CDR2 reads ANQGSEA. Losses at the gene ends were 7 bases for V and 2 bases for J; bases not matched to a gene: 7.

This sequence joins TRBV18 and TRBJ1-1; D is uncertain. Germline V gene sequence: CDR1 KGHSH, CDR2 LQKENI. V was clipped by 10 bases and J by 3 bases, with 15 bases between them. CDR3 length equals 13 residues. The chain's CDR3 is CATRGMSDTEAFF. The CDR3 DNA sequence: TGTGCCACCCGAGGGATGTCGGACACTGAAGCTTTCTTT.

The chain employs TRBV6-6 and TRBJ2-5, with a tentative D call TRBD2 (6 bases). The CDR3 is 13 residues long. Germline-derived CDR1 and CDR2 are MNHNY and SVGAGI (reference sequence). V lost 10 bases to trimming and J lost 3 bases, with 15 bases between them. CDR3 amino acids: CATNPGLEETQYF. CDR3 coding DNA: TGTGCCACCAATCCGGGACTGGAAGAGACCCAGTACTTC.

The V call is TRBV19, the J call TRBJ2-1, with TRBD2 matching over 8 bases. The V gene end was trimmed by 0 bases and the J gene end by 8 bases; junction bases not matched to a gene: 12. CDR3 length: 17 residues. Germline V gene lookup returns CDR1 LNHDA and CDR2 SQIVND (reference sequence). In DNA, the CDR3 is TGTGCCAGTAGTATAGATCTGGGAGCGGGAGTCACCCATGAGCAGTTCTTC. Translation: CASSIDLGAGVTHEQFF.

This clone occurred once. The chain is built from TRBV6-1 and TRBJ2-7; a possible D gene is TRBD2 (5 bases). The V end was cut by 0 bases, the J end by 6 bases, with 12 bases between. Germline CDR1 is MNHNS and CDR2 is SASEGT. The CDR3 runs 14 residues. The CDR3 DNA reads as TGTGCCAGCAGTGAAGCAGGAGGAGGTCGCGAGCAGTACTTC. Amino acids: CASSEAGGGREQYF.

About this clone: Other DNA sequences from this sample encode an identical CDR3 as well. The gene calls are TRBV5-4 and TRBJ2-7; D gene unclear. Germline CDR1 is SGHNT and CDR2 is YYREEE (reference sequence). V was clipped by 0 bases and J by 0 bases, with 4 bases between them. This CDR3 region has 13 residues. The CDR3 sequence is CASSLASSYEQYF. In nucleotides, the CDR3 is TGTGCCAGCAGCTTGGCCAGCTCCTACGAGCAGTACTTC.

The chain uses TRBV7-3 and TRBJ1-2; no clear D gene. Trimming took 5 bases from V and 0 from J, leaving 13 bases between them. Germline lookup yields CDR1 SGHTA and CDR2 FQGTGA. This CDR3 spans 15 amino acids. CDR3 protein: CASSPSGGANYGYTF. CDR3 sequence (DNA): TGTGCCAGCAGCCCCAGCGGCGGAGCTAACTATGGCTACACCTTC.

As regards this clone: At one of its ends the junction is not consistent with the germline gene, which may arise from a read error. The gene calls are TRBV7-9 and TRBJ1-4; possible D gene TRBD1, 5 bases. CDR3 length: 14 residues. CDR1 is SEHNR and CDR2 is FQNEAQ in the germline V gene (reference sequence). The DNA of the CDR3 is TGTTCCAGCAGCTTCTCGGGGGGTGATGAAAAACTGTTTTTT. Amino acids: CSSSFSGGDEKLFF.

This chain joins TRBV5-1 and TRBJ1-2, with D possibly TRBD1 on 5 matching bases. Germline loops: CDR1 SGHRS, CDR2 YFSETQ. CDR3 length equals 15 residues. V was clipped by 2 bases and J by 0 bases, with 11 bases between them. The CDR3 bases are TGCGCCAGCAGCTTTACAGGCTTAGCTAACTATGGCTACACCTTC. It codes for CASSFTGLANYGYTF.

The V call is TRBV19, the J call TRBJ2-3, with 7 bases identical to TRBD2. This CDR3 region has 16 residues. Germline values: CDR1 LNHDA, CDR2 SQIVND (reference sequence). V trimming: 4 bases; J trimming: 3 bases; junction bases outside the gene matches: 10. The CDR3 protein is CASSRSSGAYTDTQYF. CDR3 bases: TGTGCCAGTAGTAGGTCTAGCGGTGCTTATACAGATACGCAGTATTTT. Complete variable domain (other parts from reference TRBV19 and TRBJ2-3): DGGITQSPKYLFRKEGQNVTLSCEQNLNHDAMYWYRQDPGQGLRLIYYSQIVNDFQKGDIAEGYSVSREKKESFPLTVTSAQKNPTAFYLCASSRSSGAYTDTQYFGPGTRLTVL.

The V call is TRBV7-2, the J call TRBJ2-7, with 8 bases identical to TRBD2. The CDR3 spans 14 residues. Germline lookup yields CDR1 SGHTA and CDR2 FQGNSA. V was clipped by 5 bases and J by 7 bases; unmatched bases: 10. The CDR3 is CASSPPPSGREQYF. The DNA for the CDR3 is TGTGCCAGCAGCCCCCCCCCGAGCGGGAGAGAGCAGTACTTC.

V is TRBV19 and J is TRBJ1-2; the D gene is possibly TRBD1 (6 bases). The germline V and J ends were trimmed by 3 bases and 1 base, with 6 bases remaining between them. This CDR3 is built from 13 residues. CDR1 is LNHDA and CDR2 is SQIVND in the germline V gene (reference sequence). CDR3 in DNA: TGTGCCAGTAGTATGGACAGTAACTATGGCTACACCTTC. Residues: CASSMDSNYGYTF.

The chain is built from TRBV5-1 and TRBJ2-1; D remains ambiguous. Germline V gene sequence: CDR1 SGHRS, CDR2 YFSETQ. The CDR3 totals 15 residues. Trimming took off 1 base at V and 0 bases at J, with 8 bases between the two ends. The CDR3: CASSLTVNSYNEQFF. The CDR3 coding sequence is TGCGCCAGCAGCTTGACAGTTAACTCCTACAATGAGCAGTTCTTC. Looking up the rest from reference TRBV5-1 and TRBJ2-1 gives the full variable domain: KAGVTQTPRYLIKTRGQQVTLSCSPISGHRSVSWYQQTPGQGLQFLFEYFSETQRNKGNFPGRFSGRQFSNSRSEMNVSTLELGDSALYLCASSLTVNSYNEQFFGPGTRLTVL.

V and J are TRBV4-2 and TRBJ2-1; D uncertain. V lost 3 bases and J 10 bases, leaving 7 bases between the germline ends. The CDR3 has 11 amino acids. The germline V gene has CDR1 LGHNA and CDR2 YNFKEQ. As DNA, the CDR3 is TGTGCCAGCAGCCAGGAACTAGAGCAGTTCTTC. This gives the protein CASSQELEQFF.

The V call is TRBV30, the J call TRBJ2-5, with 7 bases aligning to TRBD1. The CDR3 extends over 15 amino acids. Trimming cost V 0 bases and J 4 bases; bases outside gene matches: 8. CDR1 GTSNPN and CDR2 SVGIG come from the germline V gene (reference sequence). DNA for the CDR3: TGTGCCTGGAGTGTAGCAGGGGGACGGAGAGAGACCCAGTACTTC. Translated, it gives CAWSVAGGRRETQYF.

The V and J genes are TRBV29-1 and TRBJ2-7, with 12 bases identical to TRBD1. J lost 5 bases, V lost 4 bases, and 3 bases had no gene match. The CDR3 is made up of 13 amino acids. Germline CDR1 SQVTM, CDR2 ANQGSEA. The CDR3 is CSVGGQGAHEQYF. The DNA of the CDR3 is TGCAGCGTTGGGGGACAGGGGGCCCACGAGCAGTACTTC.

This CDR3 reads CASSEEIAGTDTQYF. The CDR3 region has the DNA TGTGCCAGCAGTGAAGAGATAGCGGGCACAGATACGCAGTATTTT. The rearrangement uses TRBV2 and TRBJ2-3; weak D call: TRBD2 (6 bases). Germline V gene sequence: CDR1 SNHLY, CDR2 FYNNEI. Trimming removed 1 base at V and 1 base at J, with 9 bases between. The CDR3 spans 15 residues.

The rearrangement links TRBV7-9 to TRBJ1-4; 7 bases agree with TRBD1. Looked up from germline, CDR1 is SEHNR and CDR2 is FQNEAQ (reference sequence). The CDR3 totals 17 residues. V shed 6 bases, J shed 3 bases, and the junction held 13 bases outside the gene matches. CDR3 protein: CASSSRGQVSANEKLFF. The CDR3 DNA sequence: TGTGCCAGCAGTTCAAGGGGGCAGGTTTCGGCTAATGAAAAACTGTTTTTT. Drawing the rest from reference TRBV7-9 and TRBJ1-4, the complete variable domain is DTGVSQNPRHKITKRGQNVTFRCDPISEHNRLYWYRQTLGQGPEFLTYFQNEAQLEKSRLLSDRFSAERPKGSFSTLEIQRTEQGDSAMYLCASSSRGQVSANEKLFFGSGTQLSVL.

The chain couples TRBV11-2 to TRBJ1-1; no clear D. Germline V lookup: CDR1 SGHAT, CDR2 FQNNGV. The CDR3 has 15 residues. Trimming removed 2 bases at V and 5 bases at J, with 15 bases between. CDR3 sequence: CASSLSFRGGTEAFF. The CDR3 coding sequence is TGTGCCAGCAGCTTAAGTTTCCGGGGAGGAACTGAAGCTTTCTTT.